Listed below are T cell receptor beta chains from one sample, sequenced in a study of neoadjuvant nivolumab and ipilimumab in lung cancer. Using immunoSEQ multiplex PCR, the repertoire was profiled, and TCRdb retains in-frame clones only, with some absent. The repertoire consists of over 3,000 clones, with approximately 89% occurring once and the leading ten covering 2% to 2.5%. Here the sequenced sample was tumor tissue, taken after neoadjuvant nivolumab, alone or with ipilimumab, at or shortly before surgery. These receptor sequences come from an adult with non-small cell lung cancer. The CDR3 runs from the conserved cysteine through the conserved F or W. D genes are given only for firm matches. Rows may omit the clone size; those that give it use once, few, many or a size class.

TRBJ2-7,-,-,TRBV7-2,TGTGCCAGCAGCTTAAGGCAGGCTCCCTACGAGCAGTACTTC,CASSLRQAPYEQYF
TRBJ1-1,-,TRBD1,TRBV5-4,TGTGCCAGCAGCTTGTTTACCGGGACAGGCGTGACTGAAGCTTTCTTT,CASSLFTGTGVTEAFF
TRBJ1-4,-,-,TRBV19,TGTGCCAGTAGTAACAGGAGACTTAGTGAAAAACTGTTTTTT,CASSNRRLSEKLFF
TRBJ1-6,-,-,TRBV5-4,TGTGCCAGCAGCCTGCCGGGACAAGGGCTTTCACCCCTCCACTTT,CASSLPGQGLSPLHF
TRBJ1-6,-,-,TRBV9,TGTGCCAGCAGCGTCAACAGGCTTTCACCCCTCCACTTT,CASSVNRLSPLHF
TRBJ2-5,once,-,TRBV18,TGTGCCAGCTCACCGCCGGGAAGAGGAGAGACCCAGTACTTC,CASSPPGRGETQYF
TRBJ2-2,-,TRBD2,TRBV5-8,TGTGCCAGCAGCCCCCAAGGGACTAGCGGGTTCAACACCGGGGAGCTGTTTTTT,CASSPQGTSGFNTGELFF
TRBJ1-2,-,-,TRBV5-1,TGCGCCAGCAGCTTGGAGGGGGACTATGGCTACACCTTC,CASSLEGDYGYTF
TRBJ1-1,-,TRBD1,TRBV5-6,TGTGCCAGCAGCTTGGAGGGACAGGGGACTGAAGCTTTCTTT,CASSLEGQGTEAFF
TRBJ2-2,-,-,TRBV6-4,TGTGCCAGCAGTGACTCGACAGACACCGGGGAGCTGTTTTTT,CASSDSTDTGELFF
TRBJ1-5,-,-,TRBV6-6,TGTGCCAGCAGCACAGCAGGGAGAGATCAGCCCCAGCATTTT,CASSTAGRDQPQHF
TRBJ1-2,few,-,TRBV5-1,TGCGCCAGCAGCTCCGGGGCGCCGGGCTACACCTTC,CASSSGAPGYTF
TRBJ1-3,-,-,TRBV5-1,TGCGCCAGCAGCTCCGAGTCGGGCAGTACAGGAAACACCATATATTTT,CASSSESGSTGNTIYF
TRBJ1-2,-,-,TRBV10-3,TGTGCCATCAGTCCTACTGTAAGACAGCCCAACTATGGCTACACCTTC,CAISPTVRQPNYGYTF
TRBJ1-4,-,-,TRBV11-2,TGTGCCAGCAGCTCCAGACTTGGGTCTAATGAAAAACTGTTTTTT,CASSSRLGSNEKLFF
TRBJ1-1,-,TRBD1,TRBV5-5,TGTGCCAGCAGCTCGCAAGGGGGCTCGAACACTGAAGCTTTCTTT,CASSSQGGSNTEAFF
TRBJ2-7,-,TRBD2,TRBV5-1,TGCGCCAGCAGCCGGACTAGCGGCTCCTACGAGCAGTACTTC,CASSRTSGSYEQYF
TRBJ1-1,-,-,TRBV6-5,TGTGCCAGCAGCTCACTTAAGAACACTGAAGCTTTCTTT,CASSSLKNTEAFF
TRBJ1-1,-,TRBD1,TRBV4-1,TGCGCCAGCAGCCAAGCGGACAGGGTTCGAGACACTGAAGCTTTCTTT,CASSQADRVRDTEAFF
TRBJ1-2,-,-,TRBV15,TGTGCCACCAGCAGAGATCCTTTCACGACTAACTATGGCTACACCTTC,CATSRDPFTTNYGYTF
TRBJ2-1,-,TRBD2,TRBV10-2,TGCGCCAGCACACTAGCGGGGAAGAATGAGCAGTTCTTC,CASTLAGKNEQFF
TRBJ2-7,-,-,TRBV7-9,TGTGCCAGCAGCCCCTGGGGTGGGGTCGGCGAGCAGTACTTC,CASSPWGGVGEQYF
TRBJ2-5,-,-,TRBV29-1,TGCAGCGTTGAGGAGAACCAAGAGACCCAGTACTTC,CSVEENQETQYF
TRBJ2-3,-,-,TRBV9,TGTGCCAGCAGCGCTAGGGGGAGCACAGATACGCAGTATTTT,CASSARGSTDTQYF
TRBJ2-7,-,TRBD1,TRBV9,TGTGCCAGCAGCGTCACAGGGGGGAAAAGGGACGAGCAGTACTTC,CASSVTGGKRDEQYF
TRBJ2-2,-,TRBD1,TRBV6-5,TGTGCCAGCAGTCCAGACAGGGATAACGGGGAGCTGTTTTTT,CASSPDRDNGELFF
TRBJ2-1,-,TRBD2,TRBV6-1,TGTGCCAGCAGTGCTACTAGCGGGGGGGCGGATGAGCAGTTCTTC,CASSATSGGADEQFF
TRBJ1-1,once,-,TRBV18,TGTGCCAGCTCACCCACAGGGAGTGACACTGAAGCTTTCTTT,CASSPTGSDTEAFF
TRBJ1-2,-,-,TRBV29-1,TGCAGCGTCGGACGGGACTATGGCTACACCTTC,CSVGRDYGYTF
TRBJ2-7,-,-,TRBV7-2,TGTGCCAGCAGCTTAGAGGGTGGCCCGGGACTTCCCTACGAGCAGTACTTC,CASSLEGGPGLPYEQYF
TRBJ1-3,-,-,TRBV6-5,TGTGCCAGCAGTTACGGGGGCTCCTCTGGAAACACCATATATTTT,CASSYGGSSGNTIYF
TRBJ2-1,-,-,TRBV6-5,TGTGCCAGCAGTTACTCGTCGGGTAGCTCCTACAATGAGCAGTTCTTC,CASSYSSGSSYNEQFF
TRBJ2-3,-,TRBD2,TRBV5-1,TGCGCCAGCAGCCAGCGGGGGAGCACAGATACGCAGTATTTT,CASSQRGSTDTQYF
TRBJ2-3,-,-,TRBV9,TGTGCCAGCAGCGTAGAGGGGCTAACTAGCACAGATACGCAGTATTTT,CASSVEGLTSTDTQYF
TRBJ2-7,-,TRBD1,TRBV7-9,TGTGCCAGCAGCTCCACAGGGGATCCGTACTACGAGCAGTACTTC,CASSSTGDPYYEQYF
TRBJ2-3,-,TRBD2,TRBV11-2,TGTGCCAGCACCGTCGGACTAGCGGTTCATGATACGCAGTATTTT,CASTVGLAVHDTQYF
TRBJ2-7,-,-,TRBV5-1,TGCGCCAGCAGTCCCAACGCAGGTAGCTCCTACGAGCAGTACTTC,CASSPNAGSSYEQYF
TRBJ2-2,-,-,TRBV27,TGTGCCAGCAGGTGGGGGGGGCGCGGCACCGGGGAGCTGTTTTTT,CASRWGGRGTGELFF
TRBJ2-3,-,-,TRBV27,TGTGCCAGCGGTATGGCGGGGGCTCCAGATACGCAGTATTTT,CASGMAGAPDTQYF
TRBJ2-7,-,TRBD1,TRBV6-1,TGTGCCAGCTTTGCGACAGGGGGCTTCGAGCAGTACTTC,CASFATGGFEQYF
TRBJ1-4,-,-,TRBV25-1,TGTGCCAGCAGTGAATATGGGGTTCCTAATGAAAAACTGTTTTTT,CASSEYGVPNEKLFF
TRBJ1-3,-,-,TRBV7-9,TGTGCCAGCAGCTTATCCCAGTCGGGCCCCAATGGGAACACCATATATTTT,CASSLSQSGPNGNTIYF
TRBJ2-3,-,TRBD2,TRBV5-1,TGCGCCAGCAGCCCGGGACTAGCGGGGGGAGGAGATACGCAGTATTTT,CASSPGLAGGGDTQYF
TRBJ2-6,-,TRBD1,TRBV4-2,TGTGCCAGCAGCCAACGCACGCCGGGACAGGGAGCTGGGGCCAACGTCCTGACTTTC,CASSQRTPGQGAGANVLTF
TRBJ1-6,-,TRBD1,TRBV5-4,TGTGCCAGCAGCACAGGGACAGATTCACCCCTCCACTTT,CASSTGTDSPLHF
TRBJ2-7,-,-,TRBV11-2,TGTGCCAGCACCTTAACCCGGACCAACCGATACGAGCAGTACTTC,CASTLTRTNRYEQYF
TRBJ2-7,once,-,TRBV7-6,TGTGCCAGCAGCCCCGGGACAATTTTCTCCTACGAGCAGTACTTC,CASSPGTIFSYEQYF
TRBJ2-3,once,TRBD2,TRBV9,TGTGCCAGCAGTGGTAGCCCCAGGACTAGTCCAGATACGCAGTATTTT,CASSGSPRTSPDTQYF
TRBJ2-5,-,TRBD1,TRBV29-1,TGCAGCGTTGGTATGGGACAGGGGAAGACCCAGTACTTC,CSVGMGQGKTQYF
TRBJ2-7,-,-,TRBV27,TGTGCCAGCGGCGGTTATCCCTACGAGCAGTACTTC,CASGGYPYEQYF
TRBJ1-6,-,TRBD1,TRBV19,TGTGCCAGTAGTGGAATAGGGACAGATAATTCACCCCTCCACTTT,CASSGIGTDNSPLHF
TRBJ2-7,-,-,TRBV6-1,TGTGCCAGCAGTGTACTTATCTGGAACGAGCAGTACTTC,CASSVLIWNEQYF
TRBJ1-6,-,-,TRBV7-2,TGTGCCAGCAGCCCCCGGGGCCGGCCACCAAGCTCCTATAATTCACCCCTCCACTTT,CASSPRGRPPSSYNSPLHF
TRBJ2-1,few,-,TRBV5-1,TGCGCCAGCAGCTTGGCCCTACGGGTCCACAATGAGCAGTTCTTC,CASSLALRVHNEQFF
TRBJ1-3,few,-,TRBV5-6,TGTGCCAGCAGCTTGGACAGGGGAAACACCATATATTTT,CASSLDRGNTIYF